Below, 29 T cell receptor beta chains from the same sample are listed, as sequenced in a study of blood T cell repertoires in COVID-19. The data were produced by immunoSEQ multiplex PCR, yet TCRdb's version contains in-frame clones alone and is incomplete. Of some 60,000 clones in the sample, roughly 71% were seen once. Sequenced input: peripheral blood. These receptors were obtained from a human donor in a cohort sampled during active COVID-19.

This clone has more than one count but fewer than ten. The rearrangement uses TRBV24-1 and TRBJ1-5, with 8 bases lining up with TRBD1. CDR3 length: 15 amino acids. The V gene's germline CDR1 is KGHDR and CDR2 SFDVKD. Losses at the gene ends were 4 bases for V and 0 bases for J; bases not matched to a gene: 1. CDR3 residues: CATSDGQGSNQPQHF. DNA for the CDR3: TGTGCCACCAGTGACGGACAGGGTAGCAATCAGCCCCAGCATTTT.

J is TRBJ2-1 and V is TRBV19; 8 nucleotides match TRBD2. V shed 0 bases and J 6 bases; nucleotides not matched to a gene: 7. This CDR3 comprises 16 residues. CDR1 is LNHDA, CDR2 SQIVND, per germline (reference sequence). CDR3 sequence: CASSIDWTSMINEQFF. As DNA, the CDR3 is TGTGCCAGTAGTATAGATTGGACTAGCATGATCAATGAGCAGTTCTTC.

The CDR3 DNA sequence: TGTGCCAGCAGCTTAGCGCCGGTGGACACCGGGGAGCTGTTTTTT. This gives the protein CASSLAPVDTGELFF. The chain carries TRBV7-9 and TRBJ2-2; D is unresolved. This CDR3 is 15 amino acids long. Between the trimmed V and J ends, which lost 0 bases and 3 bases, there was a span of 8 bases. Germline CDR1 is SEHNR and CDR2 is FQNEAQ (reference sequence).

The gene calls are TRBV11-2 and TRBJ1-6; unclear D gene. Germline assignment: CDR1 SGHAT and CDR2 FQNNGV. The CDR3 is made up of 15 amino acids. Between the trimmed V and J ends, which lost 7 bases and 7 bases, there was a span of 17 bases. This CDR3 is CASTASIASNSPLHF. The DNA of the CDR3 is TGTGCCAGCACAGCATCAATAGCCTCCAATTCACCCCTCCACTTT. Combining the CDR3 with reference TRBV11-2 and TRBJ1-6 gives the whole variable domain EAGVAQSPRYKIIEKRQSVAFWCNPISGHATLYWYQQILGQGPKLLIQFQNNGVVDDSQLPKDRFSAERLKGVDSTLKIQPAKLEDSAVYLCASTASIASNSPLHFGNGTRLTVT.

This chain uses TRBV9 with TRBJ2-7; maybe TRBD2 (5 bases). This CDR3 has 15 amino acids. V lost 0 bases and J lost 9, with 19 bases in between. From germline, CDR1 is SGDLS and CDR2 YYNGEE. CDR3 sequence (DNA): TGTGCCAGCAGCGTAGAGGGAGAGGGTCGTAGACGGCAGTACTTC. Protein sequence: CASSVEGEGRRRQYF. Full variable domain (rest looked up from reference TRBV9 and TRBJ2-7): DSGVTQTPKHLITATGQRVTLRCSPRSGDLSVYWYQQSLDQGLQFLIQYYNGEERAKGNILERFSAQQFPDLHSELNLSSLELGDSALYFCASSVEGEGRRRQYFGPGTRLTVT.

The genes are TRBV4-2 and TRBJ2-2; 8 bases align to TRBD1. V lost 1 base to trimming and J lost 6 bases; unmatched junction nucleotides: 4. CDR1 and CDR2 (germline): LGHNA, YNFKEQ. The CDR3 length is 15 residues. CDR3 protein: CASSQGAGGAGELFF. CDR3 sequence (DNA): TGTGCCAGCAGCCAAGGGGCAGGGGGCGCCGGGGAGCTGTTTTTT.

V gene TRBV5-1 combines with J gene TRBJ2-7; possibly TRBD1 for D (5 bases). The germline V gene encodes CDR1 SGHRS and CDR2 YFSETQ. The CDR3 totals 14 residues. V was trimmed by 2 bases and J by 5 bases, leaving 14 bases between them. As DNA, the CDR3 is TGCGCCAGCAGCTTTAAGGGGCGAACCGACGAGCAGTACTTC. Its protein is CASSFKGRTDEQYF.

This chain links TRBV15 with TRBJ1-4; D might be TRBD1 (5 bases). The CDR3 contains 15 residues. Germline V gene sequence: CDR1 LNHNV, CDR2 YYDKDF (reference sequence). The V end was cut by 0 bases, the J end by 7 bases, with 12 bases between. Written as DNA, the CDR3 is TGTGCCACCAGCAGAGAGCAGGGAAGTGGTGAAAAACTGTTTTTT. It specifies CATSREQGSGEKLFF. Drawing the rest from reference TRBV15 and TRBJ1-4, the complete variable domain is DAMVIQNPRYQVTQFGKPVTLSCSQTLNHNVMYWYQQKSSQAPKLLFHYYDKDFNNEADTPDNFQSRRPNTSFCFLDIRSPGLGDTAMYLCATSREQGSGEKLFFGSGTQLSVL.

This rearrangement joins TRBV7-9 to TRBJ1-2, with D maybe TRBD1 (5 bases). The CDR3 is 15 amino acids. With 5 bases removed from V and 3 bases from J, the gap between germline ends came to 16 bases. Germline V lookup: CDR1 SEHNR, CDR2 FQNEAQ (reference sequence). DNA of the CDR3: TGTGCCAGCAGCCCCACCGGGGGTTTTCACTATGGCTACACCTTC. Amino acids: CASSPTGGFHYGYTF.

The CDR3 sequence is CASSQDGRGGRFGYGYTF. The CDR3 DNA is TGTGCCAGCAGCCAAGATGGCAGGGGTGGTAGGTTTGGCTATGGCTACACCTTC. The chain is built from TRBV3-1 (or the pseudogene TRBV3-2) and TRBJ1-2, with TRBD1 as a possible D gene (6 bases). The V gene's germline CDR1 is LGHDT and CDR2 YNNKEL (reference sequence). Between the trimmed V and J ends, which lost 0 bases and 4 bases, there was a span of 21 bases. This CDR3 comprises 18 residues.

The V and J genes are TRBV19 and TRBJ2-7; TRBD1 aligns across 8 bases. The germline V gene has CDR1 LNHDA and CDR2 SQIVND (reference sequence). The CDR3 totals 18 residues. V trimming: 4 bases; J trimming: 0 bases; junction bases outside the gene matches: 14. CDR3 region: CASSKLRQGTASSYEQYF. The CDR3 DNA follows: TGTGCCAGTAGTAAGTTGCGACAGGGGACGGCTAGCTCCTACGAGCAGTACTTC.

The CDR3 sequence is CASSLDRALNYGYTF. The CDR3 nucleotides are TGTGCCAGCAGTCTCGACAGGGCCCTTAACTATGGCTACACCTTC. The chain employs TRBV27 and TRBJ1-2; 7 nucleotides align to TRBD1. This CDR3 region has 15 residues. Germline V lookup: CDR1 MNHEY, CDR2 SMNVEV (reference sequence). V was clipped by 5 bases and J by 1 base; unmatched bases: 7.

The rearrangement uses TRBV4-1 and TRBJ1-2; D unresolved. Germline V gene lookup returns CDR1 MGHRA and CDR2 YSYEKL. The CDR3 extends over 13 amino acids. Trimming pared 1 base from V and 13 bases from J, leaving 16 bases between. CDR3: CASSQVVGGPRTF. CDR3 nucleotide sequence: TGCGCCAGCAGCCAAGTAGTTGGCGGGCCTCGCACCTTC.

The rearrangement joins TRBV7-2 to TRBJ2-5; TRBD2 aligns across 8 bases. V lost 5 bases, J lost 4 bases, and 3 bases stayed unmatched. Germline-derived CDR1 and CDR2 are SGHTA and FQGNSA. CDR3 length equals 13 residues. The CDR3 DNA reads as TGTGCCAGCAGCCGGGGGGGGTCAGAGACCCAGTACTTC. Translating it yields CASSRGGSETQYF.

Note on this clone: One end of the junction varies from germline; a read error may be responsible. V usage is TRBV5-4 and J usage is TRBJ1-2; 10 positions agree with TRBD1. Germline V lookup: CDR1 SGHNT, CDR2 YYREEE (reference sequence). The CDR3 runs 16 residues. This CDR3 reads CANSPGQGEFGYGYTF. CDR3 DNA: TGTGCCAACAGCCCCGGACAGGGGGAATTTGGCTATGGCTACACCTTC.

The chain is built from TRBV6-4 and TRBJ1-6, with D possibly TRBD1 on 5 matching bases. CDR1 is MRHNA, CDR2 SNTAGT, per germline. The CDR3 is made up of 15 amino acids. V was shortened by 2 bases and J by 6 bases, with 11 bases between the two germline ends. CDR3 sequence (DNA): TGTGCCAGCAGTGACGGGCAGGGCCGTAATTCACCCCTCCACTTT. Translating it yields CASSDGQGRNSPLHF.

The chain combines TRBV19 with TRBJ1-2; the D gene is possibly TRBD1 (6 bases). The CDR3 consists of 15 residues. Trimming removed 2 bases from V and 0 bases from J, with 10 bases in between. Germline lookup yields CDR1 LNHDA and CDR2 SQIVND (reference sequence). Here the CDR3 DNA reads TGTGCCAGTAGTATAATAGCAGGGGCTAACTATGGCTACACCTTC. Protein product: CASSIIAGANYGYTF.

The gene calls are TRBV2 and TRBJ1-2, with 9 bases aligning to TRBD1. After removal of 6 bases from V and 0 bases from J, the junction contained 2 bases not matched to a gene. Germline assignment: CDR1 SNHLY and CDR2 FYNNEI. The CDR3 length is 14 residues. CDR3: CASRRTGANYGYTF. The CDR3 coding sequence is TGTGCCAGCAGGCGGACAGGGGCTAACTATGGCTACACCTTC. Full variable domain (missing parts from reference TRBV2 and TRBJ1-2): EPEVTQTPSHQVTQMGQEVILRCVPISNHLYFYWYRQILGQKVEFLVSFYNNEISEKSEIFDDQFSVERPDGSNFTLKIRSTKLEDSAMYFCASRRTGANYGYTFGSGTRLTVV.

The rearrangement joins TRBV5-1 to TRBJ2-1, with a tentative D call TRBD2 (6 bases). V shed 4 bases and J shed 4 bases, with 18 bases lying between them. Per germline, CDR1 SGHRS and CDR2 YFSETQ. The CDR3 is 16 residues long. CDR3 residues: CASSPPHLGTYNEQFF. CDR3 DNA sequence: TGCGCCAGCAGCCCCCCTCACTTAGGGACTTACAATGAGCAGTTCTTC. Looking up the rest from reference TRBV5-1 and TRBJ2-1 gives the full variable domain: KAGVTQTPRYLIKTRGQQVTLSCSPISGHRSVSWYQQTPGQGLQFLFEYFSETQRNKGNFPGRFSGRQFSNSRSEMNVSTLELGDSALYLCASSPPHLGTYNEQFFGPGTRLTVL.

V is TRBV11-2 and J is TRBJ1-1, with D hard to call. With 0 bases removed from V and 4 bases from J, the gap between germline ends came to 6 bases. CDR1 and CDR2 (germline): SGHAT, FQNNGV. The CDR3 length is 13 residues. The CDR3 region has the DNA TGTGCCAGCAGCTTAGAACGGGGCACTGAAGCTTTCTTT. Its protein product is CASSLERGTEAFF. The full variable domain, rest sourced from reference TRBV11-2 and TRBJ1-1, is EAGVAQSPRYKIIEKRQSVAFWCNPISGHATLYWYQQILGQGPKLLIQFQNNGVVDDSQLPKDRFSAERLKGVDSTLKIQPAKLEDSAVYLCASSLERGTEAFFGQGTRLTVV.

In its sample, this clone was seen many times. This chain's CDR3 is CASSQDPGSNEKLFF. The CDR3 DNA is TGTGCCAGCAGCCAAGATCCCGGGTCTAATGAAAAACTGTTTTTT. This chain links TRBV4-2 with TRBJ1-4; D ambiguous. Trimming left V 0 bases short and J 3 bases short, with 8 bases between. Germline loops: CDR1 LGHNA, CDR2 YNFKEQ. The CDR3 has 15 amino acids.

J is TRBJ1-3 and V is TRBV19, with D possibly being TRBD1 (6 bases). CDR3 size: 15 residues. Trimming pared 3 bases from V and 4 bases from J, leaving 13 bases between. The germline V gene encodes CDR1 LNHDA and CDR2 SQIVND (reference sequence). The CDR3 loop is CASSIRRTAGNTIYF. The CDR3 nucleotides read TGTGCCAGTAGTATCCGTCGGACAGCCGGAAACACCATATATTTT.

The rearrangement uses TRBV6-1 and TRBJ2-7; 8 bases map to TRBD2. The CDR3 consists of 11 residues. The germline V gene has CDR1 MNHNS and CDR2 SASEGT. The trim removed 2 bases at V and 12 bases at J, leaving 3 bases unmatched. The CDR3 DNA reads TGTGCCAGCAGTGAAACTCTAGCGGGGTACTTC. Translation: CASSETLAGYF.

The genes are TRBV7-2 and TRBJ2-1; D is unresolved. CDR3 length equals 11 residues. Per germline, CDR1 SGHTA and CDR2 FQGNSA. The germline V and J ends were trimmed by 3 bases and 7 bases, with 4 bases remaining between them. DNA of the CDR3: TGTGCCAGCAGCTTTATTAATGAGCAGTTCTTC. It encodes CASSFINEQFF.

This chain links TRBV12-3 or TRBV12-4 with TRBJ2-7; a weak D match, TRBD1 (6 bases). The CDR3 runs 12 residues. Trimming stripped 3 bases from V and 4 bases from J, with 7 bases between. DNA of the CDR3: TGTGCCAGCAGTTTTACAGGGTACGAGCAGTACTTC. This sequence encodes CASSFTGYEQYF.

The genes are TRBV5-6 and TRBJ1-1, with 7 nucleotides matching TRBD1. The germline V gene encodes CDR1 SGHDT and CDR2 YYEEEE. The CDR3 contains 16 residues. Trimming cost V 2 bases and J 5 bases; bases outside gene matches: 12. The DNA for the CDR3 is TGTGCCAGCAGCTTTCGGACAACCAACAGGGGAACTGAAGCTTTCTTT. The encoded protein is CASSFRTTNRGTEAFF.

The chain carries TRBV7-2 and TRBJ2-6; D not resolved. This CDR3 is 16 amino acids long. Between the trimmed V and J ends, which lost 5 bases and 4 bases, there was a span of 15 bases. CDR1 is SGHTA, CDR2 FQGNSA, per germline. The CDR3 region has the DNA TGTGCCAGCAGCACCGCGGTTGGGTGGGGGGCCAACGTCCTGACTTTC. Protein product: CASSTAVGWGANVLTF.

CDR3 amino acids: CASSPSGQGVGNTIYF. The CDR3 nucleotides read TGCGCCAGCAGCCCCTCCGGACAGGGAGTTGGAAACACCATATATTTT. The chain carries TRBV5-1 and TRBJ1-3; 8 bases align to TRBD1. This CDR3 region has 16 residues. V was pared by 4 bases and J by 3 bases, with 9 bases of the junction left unmatched. CDR1 is SGHRS and CDR2 is YFSETQ in the germline V gene. Full variable domain (outside the CDR3, taken from reference TRBV5-1 and TRBJ1-3): KAGVTQTPRYLIKTRGQQVTLSCSPISGHRSVSWYQQTPGQGLQFLFEYFSETQRNKGNFPGRFSGRQFSNSRSEMNVSTLELGDSALYLCASSPSGQGVGNTIYFGEGSWLTVV.

V is TRBV21-1 and J is TRBJ2-7; the table assigns TRBD1, which was not confirmed against the DNA. TRBV21-1 is shown as a pseudogene. CDR3 length: 18 residues. The CDR3 bases are TGTGCCAGCAGCTCAGACAGGGAGGAGGTTCCACCTCCTGGCGAGCAGTACTTC. Translation: CASSSDREEVPPPGEQYF.